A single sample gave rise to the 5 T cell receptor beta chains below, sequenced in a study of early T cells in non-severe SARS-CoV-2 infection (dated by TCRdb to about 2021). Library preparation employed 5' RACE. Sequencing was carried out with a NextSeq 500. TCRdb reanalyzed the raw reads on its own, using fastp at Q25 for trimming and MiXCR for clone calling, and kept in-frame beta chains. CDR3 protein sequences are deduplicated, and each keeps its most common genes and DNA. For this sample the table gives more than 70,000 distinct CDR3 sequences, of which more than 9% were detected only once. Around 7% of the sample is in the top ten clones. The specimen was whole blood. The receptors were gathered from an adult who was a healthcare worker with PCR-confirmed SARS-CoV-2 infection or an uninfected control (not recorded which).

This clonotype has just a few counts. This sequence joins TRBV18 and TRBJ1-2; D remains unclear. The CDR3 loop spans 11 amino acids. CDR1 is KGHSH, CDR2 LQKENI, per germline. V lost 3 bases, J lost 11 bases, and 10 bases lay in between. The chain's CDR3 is CASSPASEYTF. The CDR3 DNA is TGTGCCAGCTCACCCGCCTCCGAATACACCTTC. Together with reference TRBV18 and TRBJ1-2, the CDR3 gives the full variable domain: NAGVMQNPRHLVRRRGQEARLRCSPMKGHSHVYWYRQLPEEGLKFMVYLQKENIIDESGMPKERFSAEFPKEGPSILRIQQVVRGDSAAYFCASSPASEYTFGSGTRLTVV.

The CDR3 sequence: CASSPRPQETQYF. The CDR3, as DNA: TGTGCCAGCAGCCCCCGGCCCCAAGAGACCCAGTACTTC. This rearrangement joins TRBV9 to TRBJ2-5, with D unclear. Trimming shortened V by 4 bases and J by 1 base, and 8 bases separated the two germline ends. Per the germline V gene, CDR1 is SGDLS and CDR2 is YYNGEE. The CDR3 extends over 13 amino acids.

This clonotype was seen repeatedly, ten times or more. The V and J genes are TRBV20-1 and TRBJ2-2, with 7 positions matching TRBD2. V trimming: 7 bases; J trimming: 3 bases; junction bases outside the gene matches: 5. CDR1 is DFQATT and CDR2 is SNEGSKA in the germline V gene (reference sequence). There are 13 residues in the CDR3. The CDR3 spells CSVLAGDTGELFF. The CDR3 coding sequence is TGCAGTGTCCTGGCGGGAGACACCGGGGAGCTGTTTTTT.

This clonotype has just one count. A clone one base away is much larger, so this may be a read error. The CDR3 region is CASSEIVSTDMQYF. Written as DNA, the CDR3 is TGTGCCAGCAGTGAGATTGTTAGCACAGATATGCAGTATTTT. The chain joins TRBV2 to TRBJ2-3; D gene unclear. The length of the CDR3 is 14 residues. Germline V lookup: CDR1 SNHLY, CDR2 FYNNEI.

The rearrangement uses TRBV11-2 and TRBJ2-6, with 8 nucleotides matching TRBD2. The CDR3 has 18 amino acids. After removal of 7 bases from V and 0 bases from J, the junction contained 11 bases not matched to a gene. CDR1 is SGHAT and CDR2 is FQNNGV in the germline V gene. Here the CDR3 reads CASNPGGFYLSGANVLTF. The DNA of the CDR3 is TGTGCCAGCAACCCGGGGGGGTTTTATCTCTCTGGGGCCAACGTCCTGACTTTC.